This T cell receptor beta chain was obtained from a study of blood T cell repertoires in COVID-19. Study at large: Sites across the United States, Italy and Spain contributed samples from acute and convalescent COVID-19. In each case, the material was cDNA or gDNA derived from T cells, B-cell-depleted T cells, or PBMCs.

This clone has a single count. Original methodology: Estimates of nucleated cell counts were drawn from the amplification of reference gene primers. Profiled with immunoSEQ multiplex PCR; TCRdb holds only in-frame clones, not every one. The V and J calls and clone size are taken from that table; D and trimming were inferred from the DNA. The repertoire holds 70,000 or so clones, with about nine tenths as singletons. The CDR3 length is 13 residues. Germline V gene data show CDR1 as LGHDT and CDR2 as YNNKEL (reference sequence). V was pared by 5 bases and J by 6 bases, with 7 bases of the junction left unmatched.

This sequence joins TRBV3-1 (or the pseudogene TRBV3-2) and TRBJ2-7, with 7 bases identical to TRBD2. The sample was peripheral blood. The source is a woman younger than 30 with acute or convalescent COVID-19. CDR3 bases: TGTGCCAGCAGCGAGGGAGGGCACTTCGAGCAGTACTTC. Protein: CASSEGGHFEQYF.